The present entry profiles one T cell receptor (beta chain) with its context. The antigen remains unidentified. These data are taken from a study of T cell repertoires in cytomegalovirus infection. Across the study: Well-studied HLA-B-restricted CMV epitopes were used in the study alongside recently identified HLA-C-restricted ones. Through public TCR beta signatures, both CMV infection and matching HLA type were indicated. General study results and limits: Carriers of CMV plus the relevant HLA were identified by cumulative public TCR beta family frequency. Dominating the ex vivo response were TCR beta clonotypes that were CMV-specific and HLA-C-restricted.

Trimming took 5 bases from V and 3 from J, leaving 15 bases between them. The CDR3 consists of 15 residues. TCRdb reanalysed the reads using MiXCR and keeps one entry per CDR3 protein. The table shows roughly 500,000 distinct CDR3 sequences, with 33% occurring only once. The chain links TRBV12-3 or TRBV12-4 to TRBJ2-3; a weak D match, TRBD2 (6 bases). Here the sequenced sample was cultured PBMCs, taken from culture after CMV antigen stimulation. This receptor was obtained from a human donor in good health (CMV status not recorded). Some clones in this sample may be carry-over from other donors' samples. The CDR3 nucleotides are TGTGCCAGCAGTCCCTCGGGGGAGGTTACAGATACGCAGTATTTT. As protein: CASSPSGEVTDTQYF.